Below, one T cell receptor beta chain is given with its context. Its antigen is unknown. Since all of the isolated RNA was reverse transcribed, expressed TCRB transcripts were what got sequenced. About 3.6 million reads was the average for naive, central memory and regulatory T cell samples. The table came from immunoSEQ multiplex PCR; TCRdb's copy has only in-frame clones and leaves some out. The sample lists about 150,000 clones; over 7.5% were seen once. CDR3 length: 16 amino acids. The sample originates from a study of beta chain features in type 1 diabetes. Study background: Age, gender and cell yields were alike across patients and healthy donors.

Overall study results and limits: People with Type 1 diabetes carried modestly yet significantly shorter TCRB CDR3s in all four CD4+ subsets.

Staining for CD45RO/CCR7/CD25/CD127/CD95/CD27 allowed sorting of CD4+ naive, central memory, regulatory and stem cell-like memory cells. The sequenced sample was central memory CD4+ T cells from blood. The origin of this receptor is a young man in good health. V is TRBV21-1 and J is TRBJ1-1. TRBV21-1 is a known pseudogene. The CDR3 reads CASSPPRGTMNTEAFF. As DNA, the CDR3 is TGTGCCAGCAGCCCCCCCCGGGGGACCATGAACACTGAAGCTTTCTTT.